This T cell receptor (beta chain) was sequenced for a study of shared clonotypes between healthy human individuals. Recent vaccinations or acute infections were absent in the healthy HIV-negative adult donors. The study used 98 million or so PBMCs per unsorted sample for genomic DNA. This CDR3 comprises 16 residues. Trimming left V 5 bases short and J 6 bases short, with 22 bases between. Germline V gene lookup returns CDR1 MNHEY and CDR2 SMNVEV (reference sequence). The authors ran unsorted PBMC replicate PCRs on about 320 ng DNA, 25,000 to 35,000 T cell genomes. Unsorted PBMC DNA underwent sequencing on ten immunoSEQ deep assay plates. Produced via immunoSEQ multiplex PCR; TCRdb's table is partial and in-frame only. The sample has fewer than 700,000 clones; 70% to 80% are singletons.

The chain has TRBV27 and TRBJ1-1, with a possible D match to TRBD1 (5 bases). The TCR sequence derives from a woman in her thirties or forties in good health. Some clones in this sample may be carry-over from other donors' samples. Specimen: PBMCs. This CDR3 reads CASSPRQPGGRAEAFF. The CDR3 region has the DNA TGTGCCAGCAGTCCCCGGCAACCCGGGGGACGGGCTGAAGCTTTCTTT.